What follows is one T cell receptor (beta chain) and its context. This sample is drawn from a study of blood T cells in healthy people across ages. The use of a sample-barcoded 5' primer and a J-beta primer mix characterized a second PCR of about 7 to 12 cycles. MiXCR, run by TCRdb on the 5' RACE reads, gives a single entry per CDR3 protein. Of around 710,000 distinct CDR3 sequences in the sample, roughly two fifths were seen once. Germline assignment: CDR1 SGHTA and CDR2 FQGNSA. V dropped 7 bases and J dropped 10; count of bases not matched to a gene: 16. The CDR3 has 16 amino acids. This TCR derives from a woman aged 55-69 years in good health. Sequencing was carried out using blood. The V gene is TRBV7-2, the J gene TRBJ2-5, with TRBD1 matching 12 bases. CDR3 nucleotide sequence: TGTGCCAGCATTTCAGGCGCCGGGACAGGGGGCGTGCGCCAGTACTTC. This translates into CASISGAGTGGVRQYF.